Listed here are 5 T cell receptor beta chains from one sample, sequenced in a study of T cell responses to AZD1222 COVID-19 vaccine. The table came from immunoSEQ multiplex PCR; TCRdb's copy has only in-frame clones and leaves some out. The table has around 110,000 clones, about 90% seen once. Sequences were derived from peripheral blood, sampled 28 days after the second AZD1222 dose. The receptors derive from an adult who received the AZD1222 COVID-19 vaccine.

The chain uses TRBV21-1 and TRBJ2-6. TRBV21-1 is classified as a pseudogene. The CDR3 spans 17 residues. For the CDR3, the DNA is TGTGCCAGCAGCAGCCAGGGGAGGACCTCTGGGGCCAACGTCCTGACTTTC. The encoded protein is CASSSQGRTSGANVLTF.

The sample holds one count of this clone. The chain combines TRBV7-9 with TRBJ2-7; TRBD1 might be the D (6 bases). The V end was cut by 5 bases, the J end by 3 bases, with 11 bases between. The CDR3 covers 13 residues. The germline CDR1 and CDR2 sequences are SEHNR and FQNEAQ (reference sequence). This CDR3 reads CASSPGQSYEQYF. CDR3 nucleotide sequence: TGTGCCAGCAGCCCAGGACAGAGCTACGAGCAGTACTTC.

DNA of the CDR3: TGTGCCAGCAGCTACAGTCTCTCTGGAAACACCATATATTTT. This gives the protein CASSYSLSGNTIYF. This sequence joins TRBV5-4 and TRBJ1-3; D gene ambiguous. V lost 3 bases and J lost 0, with 7 bases in between. This CDR3 contains 14 residues. In germline, CDR1 is SGHNT, CDR2 YYREEE (reference sequence).

This chain joins TRBV9 and TRBJ1-5; 8 bases map to TRBD1. The CDR3 contains 15 residues. In germline, CDR1 is SGDLS, CDR2 YYNGEE. After removal of 2 bases from V and 3 bases from J, the junction contained 4 bases not matched to a gene. CDR3 nucleotide sequence: TGTGCCAGCAGCGTCGGGCAGGGGGCCAATCAGCCCCAGCATTTT. Protein product: CASSVGQGANQPQHF.

The V gene is TRBV7-2, the J gene TRBJ2-7; TRBD2 agrees at 7 bases. Germline values: CDR1 SGHTA, CDR2 FQGNSA. The CDR3 length is 15 residues. V lost 1 base and J lost 2; bases outside the gene matches: 5. The CDR3 DNA sequence: TGTGCCAGCAGCTTAGGGCGGGGGACGACCTACGAGCAGTACTTC. Protein sequence: CASSLGRGTTYEQYF. The entire variable domain, with the rest obtained from reference TRBV7-2 and TRBJ2-7, is as follows: GAGVSQSPSNKVTEKGKDVELRCDPISGHTALYWYRQSLGQGLEFLIYFQGNSAPDKSGLPSDRFSAERTGGSVSTLTIQRTQQEDSAVYLCASSLGRGTTYEQYFGPGTRLTVT.